Following are 24 T cell receptor beta chains from one sample sequenced in a study of OX40 agonist ivuxolimab in advanced cancers. The library was obtained by the immunoSEQ multiplex PCR assay. Drawn from immuneACCESS, this table holds only the in-frame rearrangements with V and J called that TCRdb kept. Clones are partly lost; checked studies trace under half to an unresolved V gene and leave the rest unexplained. A total of more than 35,000 clones appear in this sample, approximately 90% of them only once. The ten most abundant clones make up approximately 46% of the sample. The source material was CD4+ or CD8+ T cells sorted from blood, sampled in a trial of the OX40 agonist ivuxolimab. The receptors shown here come from an adult with an advanced solid tumor such as melanoma, head and neck, liver or kidney cancer.

The chain recombines TRBV27 with TRBJ2-7; 7 bases agree with TRBD1. CDR3 length equals 13 residues. J gave up 5 bases and V 5 bases, and 6 bases lay outside the gene matches. Germline CDR1 is MNHEY and CDR2 is SMNVEV (reference sequence). The CDR3 reads CASSATGFHEQYF. The CDR3 nucleotides read TGTGCCAGCAGTGCGACAGGGTTCCACGAGCAGTACTTC.

The rearrangement links TRBV5-1 to TRBJ1-2; 7 nucleotides agree with TRBD1. The CDR3 covers 16 residues. The V and J ends lost 0 bases and 6 bases, in that order; junction bases with no gene match: 11. Germline V gene sequence: CDR1 SGHRS, CDR2 YFSETQ. The CDR3 DNA follows: TGCGCCAGCAGCTTGGCCTTTGCCCAGGGGGTGGATGGCTACACCTTC. Translation gives CASSLAFAQGVDGYTF.

The V call is TRBV19, the J call TRBJ2-4, with D possibly TRBD2 on 6 matching bases. The CDR3 loop spans 15 amino acids. The V gene's germline CDR1 is LNHDA and CDR2 SQIVND (reference sequence). The V and J ends lost 0 bases and 6 bases respectively, with 12 bases between them. The chain's CDR3 is CASSIDSYGGNIQYF. The CDR3 bases are TGTGCCAGTAGTATAGATTCCTACGGGGGAAACATTCAGTACTTC.

V and J are TRBV6-6 and TRBJ1-2; 11 nucleotides match TRBD1. Per the germline V gene, CDR1 is MNHNY and CDR2 is SVGAGI (reference sequence). The CDR3 extends over 16 amino acids. V dropped 5 bases and J dropped 4; count of bases not matched to a gene: 9. The CDR3 DNA is TGTGCCAGCAGTCCTTCCGGACAGGGGGCTACCTATGGCTACACCTTC. Translation gives CASSPSGQGATYGYTF.

J is TRBJ2-1 and V is TRBV6-5; 12 bases are a match to TRBD2. Germline trimming cut 2 bases from V and 10 bases from J; bases unmatched to any gene: 3. This CDR3 is built from 14 residues. Germline V lookup: CDR1 MNHEY, CDR2 SVGAGI. The CDR3 sequence: CASSYATSGGEQFF. CDR3 DNA sequence: TGTGCCAGCAGTTACGCGACTAGCGGGGGCGAGCAGTTCTTC.

This clone appeared a single time. The chain is built from TRBV30 and TRBJ1-5; D call uncertain. The germline CDR1 and CDR2 sequences are GTSNPN and SVGIG (reference sequence). The CDR3 sequence is 17 residues long. Deletions cut 0 bases from V and 0 bases from J, with 15 bases between. The CDR3, as DNA: TGTGCCTGGAGTGTACAACCCCTATCACATAGCAATCAGCCCCAGCATTTT. It encodes CAWSVQPLSHSNQPQHF.

The rearrangement uses TRBV5-8 and TRBJ2-1; unclear D gene. CDR1 SGHTS and CDR2 YDEGEE come from the germline V gene. This CDR3 is built from 13 residues. The germline V and J ends were trimmed by 2 bases and 6 bases, with 9 bases remaining between them. The CDR3 region is CASSLGASNEQFF. The DNA for the CDR3 is TGTGCCAGCAGCTTAGGAGCTAGCAATGAGCAGTTCTTC. The variable domain in full, with the rest retrieved from reference TRBV5-8 and TRBJ2-1, is EAGVTQSPTHLIKTRGQQATLRCSPISGHTSVYWYQQALGLGLQFLLWYDEGEERNRGNFPPRFSGRQFPNYSSELNVNALELEDSALYLCASSLGASNEQFFGPGTRLTVL.

The chain has TRBV6-5 and TRBJ2-7; D is ambiguous. V was shortened by 0 bases and J by 4 bases, with 13 bases between the two germline ends. The germline gives CDR1 MNHEY, CDR2 SVGAGI. The CDR3 runs to 15 residues. Here the CDR3 DNA reads TGTGCCAGCAGTTACTCACCAGCCGAGTTATACGAGCAGTACTTC. Translating it yields CASSYSPAELYEQYF.

The rearrangement joins TRBV27 to TRBJ2-3, with 11 bases fitting TRBD2. J was trimmed by 2 bases and V by 5 bases; bases with no gene match: 9. This CDR3 has 17 residues. Germline CDR1 reads MNHEY; CDR2 reads SMNVEV (reference sequence). DNA of the CDR3: TGTGCCAGCAGTCCCGAACTAGCGGGGGCCATCACAGATACGCAGTATTTT. Its translation is CASSPELAGAITDTQYF.

The count of this clone is one. This sequence joins TRBV13 and TRBJ2-5; D remains ambiguous. The V and J ends lost 1 base and 5 bases respectively, with 8 bases between them. The CDR3 covers 13 residues. Germline assignment: CDR1 PRHDT and CDR2 FYEKMQ (reference sequence). The CDR3 is CASSLEVSETQYF. In nucleotides, the CDR3 is TGTGCCAGCAGCTTAGAGGTCTCGGAGACCCAGTACTTC.

The rearrangement links TRBV27 to TRBJ2-2; D call uncertain. The CDR3 is 10 amino acids. Germline CDR1 and CDR2: MNHEY and SMNVEV (reference sequence). Between the trimmed V and J ends, which lost 11 bases and 1 base, there was a span of 2 bases. CDR3 sequence (DNA): TGTGCCCGGAACACCGGGGAGCTGTTTTTT. Encoded protein: CARNTGELFF.

The V call is TRBV19, the J call TRBJ1-1; TRBD1 might be the D (5 bases). V lost 5 bases and J lost 3, with 7 bases in between. Germline CDR1 LNHDA, CDR2 SQIVND (reference sequence). The CDR3 consists of 12 residues. For the CDR3, the DNA is TGTGCCAGTAGTGGGGGGGACACTGAAGCTTTCTTT. This translates into CASSGGDTEAFF. Variable domain in full (rest from reference TRBV19 and TRBJ1-1): DGGITQSPKYLFRKEGQNVTLSCEQNLNHDAMYWYRQDPGQGLRLIYYSQIVNDFQKGDIAEGYSVSREKKESFPLTVTSAQKNPTAFYLCASSGGDTEAFFGQGTRLTVV.

The V and J genes are TRBV5-1 and TRBJ2-7; D uncertain. CDR3 length: 14 residues. Per the germline V gene, CDR1 is SGHRS and CDR2 is YFSETQ. With 2 bases removed from V and 0 bases from J, the gap between germline ends came to 9 bases. CDR3 coding DNA: TGCGCCAGCAGCTTAACTTCGAGCTCCTACGAGCAGTACTTC. Translated: CASSLTSSSYEQYF. The full variable domain, completed using reference TRBV5-1 and TRBJ2-7, is KAGVTQTPRYLIKTRGQQVTLSCSPISGHRSVSWYQQTPGQGLQFLFEYFSETQRNKGNFPGRFSGRQFSNSRSEMNVSTLELGDSALYLCASSLTSSSYEQYFGPGTRLTVT.

The chain employs TRBV6-5 and TRBJ1-1, with TRBD1 identical over 7 bases. Trimming at V came to 6 bases and at J to 5 bases, leaving 3 bases not matched to a gene. The V gene's germline CDR1 is MNHEY and CDR2 SVGAGI. This CDR3 region has 12 residues. The DNA for the CDR3 is TGTGCCAGCAGACCAGGGGGAACTGAAGCTTTCTTT. This codes for CASRPGGTEAFF.

The genes are TRBV11-1 and TRBJ1-1; no clear D. There are 14 residues in the CDR3. Germline V gives CDR1 SGHAT, CDR2 FQDESV (reference sequence). Deletions cut 1 base from V and 7 bases from J, with 13 bases between. CDR3 in amino acids: CASSLDWGMGEAFF. The CDR3 DNA follows: TGTGCCAGCAGCTTAGACTGGGGTATGGGTGAAGCTTTCTTT.

The chain carries TRBV7-9 and TRBJ2-2, with D possibly being TRBD1 (6 bases). V lost 6 bases and J lost 0, with 14 bases in between. There are 16 residues in the CDR3. In germline, CDR1 is SEHNR, CDR2 FQNEAQ (reference sequence). CDR3 bases: TGTGCCAGCAGGGCAGGGGACGGAACGAACACCGGGGAGCTGTTTTTT. It is translated as CASRAGDGTNTGELFF.

The genes are TRBV29-1 and TRBJ2-2; the D gene is possibly TRBD1 (6 bases). Germline values: CDR1 SQVTM, CDR2 ANQGSEA. The V end lost 3 bases, the J end lost 3 bases, and 17 bases lay between the germline ends. This CDR3 contains 16 residues. This chain's CDR3 is CSVEGAQAYDTGELFF. The CDR3 DNA is TGCAGCGTTGAGGGGGCACAGGCCTACGACACCGGGGAGCTGTTTTTT.

The CDR3 sequence: CASSLSLGGEQYF. CDR3 nucleotide sequence: TGTGCCAGCAGTTTATCCCTCGGGGGAGAGCAGTACTTC. This rearrangement joins TRBV27 to TRBJ2-5; TRBD2 is a possible D gene (6 bases). This CDR3 region has 13 residues. V was cut by 0 bases and J by 11 bases, with 13 bases left in between. Germline lookup yields CDR1 MNHEY and CDR2 SMNVEV (reference sequence).

The CDR3 reads CASSLIYGDPSPLHF. CDR3 coding DNA: TGTGCCAGCAGTTTAATTTACGGTGATCCTTCACCCCTCCACTTT. The chain carries TRBV27 and TRBJ1-6; D uncertain. V lost 2 bases and J lost 9, with 14 bases in between. The CDR3 covers 15 residues. Germline V gene sequence: CDR1 MNHEY, CDR2 SMNVEV (reference sequence).

This chain links TRBV7-3 with TRBJ2-1; TRBD1 matches at 7 bases. The length of the CDR3 is 17 residues. J lost 7 bases, V lost 0 bases, and 12 bases had no gene match. Per germline, CDR1 SGHTA and CDR2 FQGTGA. This CDR3 is CASSLTPYRGNKNEQFF. CDR3 nucleotide sequence: TGTGCCAGCAGCTTAACTCCCTACAGGGGAAATAAGAATGAGCAGTTCTTC.

The rearrangement uses TRBV19 and TRBJ2-1; the match to TRBD2 covers 8 bases. The V and J ends lost 10 bases and 3 bases, in that order; junction bases with no gene match: 8. The CDR3 runs to 14 residues. CDR1 LNHDA and CDR2 SQIVND come from the germline V gene (reference sequence). In nucleotides, the CDR3 is TGTGCCACTACGAGCGGGGGAGACTACAATGAGCAGTTCTTC. Its protein is CATTSGGDYNEQFF.

CDR3 amino acids: CASSLGPGELFF. The CDR3 DNA sequence: TGTGCCAGCAGCTTGGGTCCGGGGGAGCTGTTTTTT. The rearrangement joins TRBV5-4 to TRBJ2-2; D is ambiguous. The CDR3 extends over 12 amino acids. The germline CDR1 and CDR2 sequences are SGHNT and YYREEE (reference sequence). V lost 0 bases and J lost 8, with 5 bases in between.

The chain is built from TRBV5-6 and TRBJ1-1, with 8 bases that match TRBD1. The germline V gene has CDR1 SGHDT and CDR2 YYEEEE. The CDR3 sequence is 14 residues long. The J segment lost 2 bases and the V segment lost 5 bases, leaving 5 bases of the junction unmatched. This CDR3 is CASSQTGDNTEAFF. The CDR3 DNA reads as TGTGCCAGCAGTCAGACAGGGGACAACACTGAAGCTTTCTTT.

Notes on this clone: Relative to the germline gene, one junction end is altered; a read error may explain this. The V and J genes are TRBV7-7 and TRBJ2-2, with TRBD2 identical over 8 bases. The CDR3 runs 17 residues. Germline lookup yields CDR1 SSHAT and CDR2 FNYEAQ (reference sequence). The CDR3 reads CASSPQTGAGATGELFF. CDR3 coding DNA: TGTGCTAGCAGTCCACAAACGGGAGCGGGGGCTACCGGGGAGCTGTTTTTT.